One and the same sample provided the 25 T cell receptor beta chains below, sequenced in a study of shared clonotypes between healthy human individuals. The table came from immunoSEQ multiplex PCR; TCRdb's copy has only in-frame clones and leaves some out. The repertoire has some 1.5 million clones, roughly 96% of them found once; the top ten carry approximately 1%. Sequenced sample: naive CD4+ T cells sorted from blood. Subset: CD45RA+ positively selected. These receptors were obtained from a man aged 25-45 years in good health.

The chain uses TRBV5-1 and TRBJ2-3, with a weak D call TRBD2 (6 bases). V was cut by 0 bases and J by 5 bases, with 16 bases left in between. CDR3 length: 16 residues. Germline-derived CDR1 and CDR2 are SGHRS and YFSETQ. As DNA, the CDR3 is TGCGCCAGCAGCTTGGTTGGACTAAAAGGTGGAGATACGCAGTATTTT. Protein product: CASSLVGLKGGDTQYF. Combining the CDR3 with reference TRBV5-1 and TRBJ2-3 gives the whole variable domain KAGVTQTPRYLIKTRGQQVTLSCSPISGHRSVSWYQQTPGQGLQFLFEYFSETQRNKGNFPGRFSGRQFSNSRSEMNVSTLELGDSALYLCASSLVGLKGGDTQYFGPGTRLTVL.

The J gene is TRBJ1-5, the V gene TRBV27; D uncertain. CDR1 is MNHEY, CDR2 SMNVEV, per germline (reference sequence). The CDR3 runs to 15 residues. The V end lost 5 bases, the J end lost 4 bases, and 15 bases lay between the germline ends. CDR3 loop: CASSNRPSSNQPQHF. The CDR3 DNA reads as TGTGCCAGCAGTAACCGGCCATCTTCTAATCAGCCCCAGCATTTT.

The chain links TRBV27 to TRBJ2-7; 9 positions match TRBD1. Germline-derived CDR1 and CDR2 are MNHEY and SMNVEV (reference sequence). This CDR3 is 14 amino acids long. Losses at the gene ends were 6 bases for V and 3 bases for J; bases not matched to a gene: 6. The CDR3 DNA reads as TGTGCCAGCAGGGCGACAGGGGGGGTCTACGAGCAGTACTTC. This gives the protein CASRATGGVYEQYF.

The chain combines TRBV7-9 with TRBJ2-3; the D call may be TRBD1 or TRBD2 (6 bases each). Germline V gene lookup returns CDR1 SEHNR and CDR2 FQNEAQ (reference sequence). V was pared by 1 base and J by 2 bases, with 16 bases between. This CDR3 comprises 17 residues. Here the CDR3 reads CASSLVARQDYTDTQYF. The CDR3 region has the DNA TGTGCCAGCAGCTTAGTGGCCCGACAGGACTACACAGATACGCAGTATTTT.

The chain carries TRBV2 and TRBJ2-1; perhaps TRBD1 as D (6 bases). V dropped 7 bases and J dropped 3 bases, with 7 bases sitting between them. Germline CDR1 SNHLY, CDR2 FYNNEI. This CDR3 comprises 12 residues. CDR3 nucleotides: TGTGCCAGCAAGGGGGACTACAATGAGCAGTTCTTC. Protein: CASKGDYNEQFF.

The count of this clone is one. The gene calls are TRBV6-5 and TRBJ2-5; D uncertain. V lost 2 bases to trimming and J lost 4 bases, with 14 bases between them. Germline V CDR1 and CDR2: MNHEY, SVGAGI. This CDR3 comprises 15 residues. The CDR3 sequence is CASSYLGRSGETQYF. The CDR3 DNA sequence: TGTGCCAGCAGTTACCTCGGTCGATCAGGAGAGACCCAGTACTTC.

The rearrangement uses TRBV2 and TRBJ1-5; possibly TRBD1 for D (5 bases). The V and J ends lost 5 bases and 4 bases respectively, with 9 bases between them. The CDR3 spans 13 residues. Germline CDR1 is SNHLY and CDR2 is FYNNEI. CDR3 sequence reads: CASSRDGNQPQHF. The CDR3 DNA reads as TGTGCCAGCAGTCGGGACGGTAATCAGCCCCAGCATTTT.

V gene TRBV27 combines with J gene TRBJ2-7; D might be TRBD1 (6 bases). This CDR3 is 16 amino acids long. Germline CDR1 reads MNHEY; CDR2 reads SMNVEV (reference sequence). The ends were cut back, 2 bases at V and 4 bases at J, with 18 bases in the middle. The chain's CDR3 is CASSLGAMGRGYEQYF. The CDR3 DNA reads TGTGCCAGCAGTTTAGGGGCGATGGGCAGGGGTTACGAGCAGTACTTC.

The chain combines TRBV10-3 with TRBJ2-1; D is ambiguous. Germline V gives CDR1 ENHRY, CDR2 SYGVKD. V lost 0 bases to trimming and J lost 0 bases, with 15 bases between them. The CDR3 extends over 18 amino acids. The CDR3 nucleotides read TGTGCCATCAGTGAGTCCGCCATGGTGGTAAGCTCCTACAATGAGCAGTTCTTC. Its protein is CAISESAMVVSSYNEQFF.

This rearrangement joins TRBV10-2 to TRBJ2-2, with a possible D match to TRBD1 (6 bases). V lost 6 bases to trimming and J lost 3 bases, with 8 bases between them. Germline V gives CDR1 WSHSY, CDR2 SAAADI. The CDR3 sequence is 13 residues long. In DNA, the CDR3 is TGCGCCAGCAGGCAGGGGTACACCGGGGAGCTGTTTTTT. Protein sequence: CASRQGYTGELFF.

The rearrangement links TRBV28 to TRBJ1-5, with D unresolved. Between the trimmed V and J ends, which lost 7 bases and 7 bases, there was a span of 23 bases. Germline assignment: CDR1 MDHEN and CDR2 SYDVKM. The CDR3 totals 16 residues. CDR3 coding DNA: TGTGCCAGCACCCCTCCGCCGGGTCTCGTGAGGCAGCCCCAGCATTTT. Translated, it gives CASTPPPGLVRQPQHF.

The CDR3: CSVARNTEAFF. CDR3 DNA: TGCAGCGTTGCCAGGAACACTGAAGCTTTCTTT. The chain joins TRBV29-1 to TRBJ1-1; D not resolved. The CDR3 spans 11 residues. The germline V and J ends were trimmed by 4 bases and 1 base, with 4 bases remaining between them. The germline CDR1 and CDR2 sequences are SQVTM and ANQGSEA.

This clone was counted between two and nine times. At the DNA level, this CDR3 is encoded by other sequences in the same sample as well. The chain is built from TRBV2 and TRBJ1-1, with 7 nucleotides matching TRBD1. The CDR3 contains 13 residues. Germline V gene data show CDR1 as SNHLY and CDR2 as FYNNEI. The ends lost 6 bases at V and 0 bases at J; junction bases unmatched: 1. CDR3 nucleotide sequence: TGTGCCAGCAGGGGACAGATGAACACTGAAGCTTTCTTT. Its translation: CASRGQMNTEAFF.

CDR3 bases: TGTGCCAGCGGAAGACTAGCGGGGGACACCGGGGAGCTGTTTTTT. Translated: CASGRLAGDTGELFF. V usage is TRBV6-1 and J usage is TRBJ2-2, with 12 bases aligning to TRBD2. This CDR3 is built from 15 residues. In germline, CDR1 is MNHNS, CDR2 SASEGT. Germline trimming cut 8 bases from V and 3 bases from J; bases unmatched to any gene: 4.

The V gene is TRBV10-1, the J gene TRBJ2-7; maybe TRBD1 (6 bases). The CDR3 is 13 residues long. Trimming left V 7 bases short and J 3 bases short, with 13 bases between. CDR1 and CDR2 from the germline V gene are WNHNN and SYGVQD (reference sequence). The CDR3 region is CASNPGQGYEQYF. The CDR3, as DNA: TGCGCCAGCAATCCGGGACAAGGCTACGAGCAGTACTTC.

In nucleotides, the CDR3 is TGTGCCAGCAGCTTAGGGACAGGGCGAGGCTACACCTTC. Protein sequence: CASSLGTGRGYTF. This chain connects TRBV7-6 to TRBJ1-2, with 8 bases matching TRBD1. Germline loops: CDR1 SGHVS, CDR2 FNYEAQ. V shed 1 base and J 8 bases; nucleotides not matched to a gene: 3. The CDR3 has 13 residues.

This rearrangement joins TRBV9 to TRBJ1-5; D gene uncertain. The CDR3 is made up of 16 amino acids. Looked up from germline, CDR1 is SGDLS and CDR2 is YYNGEE. V dropped 0 bases and J dropped 7 bases, with 17 bases sitting between them. In nucleotides, the CDR3 is TGTGCCAGCAGCGTAGCTACTTCAGGCCCCAGCCAGCCCCAGCATTTT. It yields the protein CASSVATSGPSQPQHF.

V usage is TRBV6-6 and J usage is TRBJ1-2; 7 bases line up with TRBD1. V shed 4 bases, J shed 4 bases, and the junction held 3 bases outside the gene matches. From germline, CDR1 is MNHNY and CDR2 SVGAGI (reference sequence). CDR3 length: 13 residues. In DNA, the CDR3 is TGTGCCAGCAGTTCCAGGGGGATCTATGGCTACACCTTC. Its protein is CASSSRGIYGYTF.

Turning to this clone: This CDR3 is also generated by other DNA sequences in the sample. The V call is TRBV28, the J call TRBJ2-7, with TRBD1 as a possible D gene (5 bases). The CDR3 has 12 residues. The germline gives CDR1 MDHEN, CDR2 SYDVKM. Trimming pared 5 bases from V and 4 bases from J, leaving 9 bases between. CDR3 residues: CASSPQGYEQYF. The CDR3 coding sequence is TGTGCCAGCAGTCCCCAGGGTTACGAGCAGTACTTC.

This clone was found once. The chain is built from TRBV28 and TRBJ2-7; 8 nucleotides align to TRBD2. V lost 10 bases to trimming and J lost 2 bases; unmatched junction nucleotides: 10. Germline-derived CDR1 and CDR2 are MDHEN and SYDVKM. This CDR3 region has 14 residues. The CDR3 DNA reads TGTGCCACTTACCTAGCGGGCCAAGCCTACGAGCAGTACTTC. It translates to CATYLAGQAYEQYF.

This sequence joins TRBV7-2 and TRBJ1-4; a weak D match, TRBD1 (6 bases). The CDR3 extends over 13 amino acids. Trimming took off 8 bases at V and 3 bases at J, with 10 bases between the two ends. Germline CDR1 and CDR2: SGHTA and FQGNSA. CDR3 sequence reads: CASQRGSNEKLFF. The CDR3 DNA reads TGTGCCAGCCAAAGGGGGTCTAATGAAAAACTGTTTTTT. Filled out from reference TRBV7-2 and TRBJ1-4, the complete variable domain reads GAGVSQSPSNKVTEKGKDVELRCDPISGHTALYWYRQSLGQGLEFLIYFQGNSAPDKSGLPSDRFSAERTGGSVSTLTIQRTQQEDSAVYLCASQRGSNEKLFFGSGTQLSVL.

The chain has TRBV14 and TRBJ2-3, with 10 positions matching TRBD2. Germline V CDR1 and CDR2: SGHDN, FVKESK. This CDR3 has 18 amino acids. V lost 0 bases and J lost 0; bases outside the gene matches: 6. CDR3 DNA sequence: TGTGCCAGCAGCCAAGACTTAGCGGGAGGTCCCAGCACAGATACGCAGTATTTT. Translation: CASSQDLAGGPSTDTQYF.

The rearrangement joins TRBV29-1 to TRBJ2-1; D possibly uses TRBD1 or TRBD2 (6 bases each). The length of the CDR3 is 13 residues. V was trimmed by 1 base and J by 8 bases, leaving 12 bases between them. Germline assignment: CDR1 SQVTM and CDR2 ANQGSEA. DNA for the CDR3: TGCAGCGTTGAAGGGCAAGGGGGGCATGAGCAGTTCTTC. Translating gives CSVEGQGGHEQFF.

This rearrangement joins TRBV30 to TRBJ2-3; D not resolved. Germline V gives CDR1 GTSNPN, CDR2 SVGIG (reference sequence). Trimming removed 2 bases from V and 4 bases from J, with 7 bases in between. The CDR3 loop spans 12 amino acids. In DNA form, the CDR3 reads TGTGCCTGGAGTATTGGGGCAGATACGCAGTATTTT. Encoded protein: CAWSIGADTQYF.

The rearrangement uses TRBV29-1 and TRBJ1-1; D remains unclear. Trimming shortened V by 6 bases and J by 6 bases, and 23 bases separated the two germline ends. The CDR3 runs to 15 residues. Per the germline V gene, CDR1 is SQVTM and CDR2 is ANQGSEA. CDR3 protein: CSVSEIGLPRAEAFF. The DNA of the CDR3 is TGCAGCGTAAGCGAAATTGGCCTTCCCCGCGCTGAAGCTTTCTTT.